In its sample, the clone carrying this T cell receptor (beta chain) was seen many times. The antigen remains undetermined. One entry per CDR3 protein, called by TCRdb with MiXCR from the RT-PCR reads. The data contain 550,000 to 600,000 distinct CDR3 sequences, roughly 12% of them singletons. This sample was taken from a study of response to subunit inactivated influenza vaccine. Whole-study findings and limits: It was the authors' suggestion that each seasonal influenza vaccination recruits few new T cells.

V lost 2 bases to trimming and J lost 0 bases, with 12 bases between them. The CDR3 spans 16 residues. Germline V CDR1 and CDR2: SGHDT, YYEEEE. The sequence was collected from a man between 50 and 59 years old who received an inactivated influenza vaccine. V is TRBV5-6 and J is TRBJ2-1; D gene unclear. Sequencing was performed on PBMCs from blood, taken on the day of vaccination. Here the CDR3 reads CASSFNYITSYNEQFF. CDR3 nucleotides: TGTGCCAGCAGCTTTAACTACATAACCTCCTACAATGAGCAGTTCTTC.